The next 15 T cell receptor beta chains were all read from a single sample in a study of T cells after yellow fever vaccination. TCRdb independently ran MiXCR on the 5' RACE reads; one entry per CDR3 protein. This sample carries 300,000 or so distinct CDR3 sequences, approximately 13% of them seen once, and the ten largest clones take roughly 0.5%. The material sequenced was CD4+ T cells sorted from PBMCs, taken 45 days after the yellow fever booster vaccination. The source of these receptors is a man aged 25 to 40 who received the YFV17D yellow fever vaccine.

This clonotype has just one count. The rearrangement links TRBV3-1 to TRBJ1-2, with D perhaps matching TRBD1 (6 bases). Germline V gene lookup returns CDR1 LGHDT and CDR2 YNNKEL (reference sequence). V gave up 5 bases and J gave up 4 bases, with 11 bases separating them. There are 13 residues in the CDR3. As DNA, the CDR3 is TGTGCCAGCAGCGCGGACAGAGTCTATGGCTACACCTTC. Its translation: CASSADRVYGYTF.

This rearrangement joins TRBV3-1 to TRBJ2-3; maybe TRBD2 (5 bases). Germline CDR1 LGHDT, CDR2 YNNKEL (reference sequence). The CDR3 consists of 14 residues. The V end lost 11 bases, the J end lost 3 bases, and 18 bases lay between the germline ends. CDR3 DNA sequence: TGTGCCGTCGGTTCTAGCCCCTGGACAGATACGCAGTATTTT. Protein sequence: CAVGSSPWTDTQYF.

This clonotype was seen at least ten times. The chain has TRBV20-1 and TRBJ2-7; 10 nucleotides agree with TRBD1. Unmatched junction bases numbered 6, after V lost 5 bases and J lost 5 bases. Germline V gives CDR1 DFQATT, CDR2 SNEGSKA (reference sequence). CDR3 size: 13 residues. The CDR3 is CSALRDRGHEQYF. CDR3 bases: TGCAGTGCTCTACGGGACAGGGGCCACGAGCAGTACTTC.

V and J are TRBV4-3 and TRBJ2-1; TRBD1 matches 7 bases. There are 13 residues in the CDR3. Germline CDR1 and CDR2: LGHNA and YSLEER. The junction had 9 bases not matched to a gene; V was cut back by 7 bases and J by 9 bases. The CDR3: CASTPEPGGEQFF. Written as DNA, the CDR3 is TGCGCCAGCACCCCCGAGCCAGGGGGTGAGCAGTTCTTC.

This chain joins TRBV7-9 and TRBJ2-2, with TRBD2 as a possible D gene (6 bases). This CDR3 comprises 14 residues. Trimming shortened V by 5 bases and J by 7 bases, and 14 bases separated the two germline ends. Germline V lookup: CDR1 SEHNR, CDR2 FQNEAQ (reference sequence). The CDR3 nucleotides are TGTGCCAGCAGCCGCCGTGGAGGGAGCGGGGAGCTGTTTTTT. Protein sequence: CASSRRGGSGELFF.

This clonotype has more than one count but fewer than ten. The chain is built from TRBV7-8 and TRBJ2-4; TRBD2 might be the D (6 bases). This CDR3 contains 16 residues. Germline loops: CDR1 SGHVS, CDR2 FQNEAQ. V was shortened by 3 bases and J by 0 bases, with 12 bases between the two germline ends. CDR3 bases: TGTGCCAGCAGCTTCGATGGAGGGGCAGCCAAAAACATTCAGTACTTC. Residues: CASSFDGGAAKNIQYF. The full variable domain, in which reference TRBV7-8 and TRBJ2-4 provide the parts outside the CDR3, is GAGVSQSPRYKVAKRGQDVALRCDPISGHVSLFWYQQALGQGPEFLTYFQNEAQLDKSGLPSDRFFAERPEGSVSTLKIQRTQQEDSAVYLCASSFDGGAAKNIQYFGAGTRLSVL.

This clonotype was seen more than once but under ten times. The chain carries TRBV29-1 and TRBJ2-5, with D maybe TRBD1 (6 bases). There are 13 residues in the CDR3. Germline V gene sequence: CDR1 SQVTM, CDR2 ANQGSEA. V lost 5 bases and J lost 5, with 15 bases in between. The CDR3 loop reads CSVSAGVEETQYF. CDR3 in DNA: TGCAGCGTTTCGGCAGGGGTTGAGGAGACCCAGTACTTC.

This clonotype was seen ten or more times. The chain employs TRBV9 and TRBJ2-5; tentatively, D is TRBD1 (6 bases). This CDR3 contains 14 residues. The germline V gene has CDR1 SGDLS and CDR2 YYNGEE. Trimming pared 3 bases from V and 4 bases from J, leaving 13 bases between. CDR3 loop: CASSATGRRETQYF. CDR3 in DNA: TGTGCCAGCAGCGCGACAGGCCGACGAGAGACCCAGTACTTC.

This clonotype was seen ten or more times. The V and J genes are TRBV7-9 and TRBJ2-1; TRBD2 matches 9 bases. V shed 5 bases, J shed 5 bases, and the junction held 7 bases outside the gene matches. This CDR3 region has 15 residues. The germline V gene has CDR1 SEHNR and CDR2 FQNEAQ (reference sequence). CDR3 protein: CASSPRIAGDNEQFF. The DNA of the CDR3 is TGTGCCAGCAGCCCACGGATAGCGGGGGACAATGAGCAGTTCTTC.

The chain uses TRBV5-1 and TRBJ1-3; 7 positions agree with TRBD1. The junction had 6 bases not matched to a gene; V was cut back by 4 bases and J by 2 bases. CDR1 is SGHRS, CDR2 YFSETQ, per germline. The CDR3 contains 15 residues. As DNA, the CDR3 is TGCGCCAGCAGCGGGACGACAGGGACTGGAAACACCATATATTTT. Its translation is CASSGTTGTGNTIYF.

Regarding this clonotype: Germline is not matched at one junction end, which may reflect a read error. V is TRBV12-3 or TRBV12-4 and J is TRBJ2-5; 9 bases fit TRBD1. This CDR3 comprises 11 residues. Here the CDR3 reads CASSLGDRADF. Written as DNA, the CDR3 is TGTGCCAGCAGTTTGGGGGACAGGGCGGACTTC.

The table lists this clonotype with a few counts. The rearrangement links TRBV28 to TRBJ2-2, with D possibly matching TRBD1 (6 bases). Looked up from germline, CDR1 is MDHEN and CDR2 is SYDVKM. The CDR3 has 15 residues. The V gene lost 6 bases and the J gene lost 5 bases, with 16 bases spanning the gap. In DNA form, the CDR3 reads TGTGCCAGCAGCCGAGGGGCAGGGGTTACCGGGGAGCTGTTTTTT. Protein: CASSRGAGVTGELFF. Together with reference TRBV28 and TRBJ2-2, the CDR3 gives the full variable domain: DVKVTQSSRYLVKRTGEKVFLECVQDMDHENMFWYRQDPGLGLRLIYFSYDVKMKEKGDIPEGYSVSREKKERFSLILESASTNQTSMYLCASSRGAGVTGELFFGEGSRLTVL.

The chain recombines TRBV4-3 with TRBJ2-3, with D maybe TRBD2 (5 bases). This CDR3 spans 15 amino acids. Per germline, CDR1 LGHNA and CDR2 YSLEER. The V end lost 0 bases, the J end lost 8 bases, and 15 bases lay between the germline ends. CDR3 in amino acids: CASSQEISVSATQYF. The CDR3 nucleotides are TGCGCCAGCAGCCAAGAAATCAGCGTTAGCGCTACGCAGTATTTT.

The chain uses TRBV27 and TRBJ2-4; 7 bases are shared with TRBD2. Per germline, CDR1 MNHEY and CDR2 SMNVEV (reference sequence). The CDR3 is 17 amino acids. V lost 5 bases and J lost 1; bases outside the gene matches: 11. CDR3 residues: CASSLGGGPFAKNIQYF. The CDR3 DNA follows: TGTGCCAGCAGTCTGGGGGGGGGACCGTTCGCCAAAAACATTCAGTACTTC.

The chain joins TRBV12-3 or TRBV12-4 to TRBJ1-4; perhaps TRBD1 as D (6 bases). Trimming cost V 6 bases and J 12 bases, with 11 bases left between them. CDR3 length: 11 residues. CDR3 nucleotides: TGTGCCAGCAGCCAAAGACAGGAACTGTTTTTT. Its protein product is CASSQRQELFF.